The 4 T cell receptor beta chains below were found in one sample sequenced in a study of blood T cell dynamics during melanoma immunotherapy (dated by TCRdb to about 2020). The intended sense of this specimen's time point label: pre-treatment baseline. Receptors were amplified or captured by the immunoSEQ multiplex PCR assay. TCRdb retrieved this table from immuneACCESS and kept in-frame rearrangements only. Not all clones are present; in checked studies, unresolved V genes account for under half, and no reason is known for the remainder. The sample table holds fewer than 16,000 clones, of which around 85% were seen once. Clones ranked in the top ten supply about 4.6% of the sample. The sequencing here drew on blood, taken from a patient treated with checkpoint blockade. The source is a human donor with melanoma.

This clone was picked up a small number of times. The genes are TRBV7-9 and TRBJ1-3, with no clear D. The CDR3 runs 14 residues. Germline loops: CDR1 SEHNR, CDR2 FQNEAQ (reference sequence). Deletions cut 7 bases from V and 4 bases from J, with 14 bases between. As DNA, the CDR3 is TGTGCCAGCACCCCACCCAGTCTCGGAAACACCATATATTTT. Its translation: CASTPPSLGNTIYF.

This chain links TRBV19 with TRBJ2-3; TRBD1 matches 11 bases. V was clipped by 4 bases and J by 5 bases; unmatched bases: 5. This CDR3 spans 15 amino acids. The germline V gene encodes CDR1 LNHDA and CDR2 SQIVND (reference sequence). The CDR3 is CASSTRDRGEDTQYF. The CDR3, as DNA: TGTGCCAGTAGTACCCGGGACAGGGGGGAAGATACGCAGTATTTT.

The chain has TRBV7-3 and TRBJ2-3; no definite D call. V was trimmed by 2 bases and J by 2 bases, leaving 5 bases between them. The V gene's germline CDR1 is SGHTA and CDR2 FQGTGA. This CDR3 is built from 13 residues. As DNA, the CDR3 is TGTGCCAGCAGCTTAGGGGTCACAGATACGCAGTATTTT. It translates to CASSLGVTDTQYF.

In nucleotides, the CDR3 is TGTGCCAGCAGTTACTCGAGGGGGACCGGGGAGCTGTTTTTT. Amino acids: CASSYSRGTGELFF. This chain connects TRBV6-6 to TRBJ2-2, with D maybe TRBD1 (6 bases). This CDR3 spans 14 amino acids. Trimming removed 0 bases at V and 5 bases at J, with 7 bases between. Germline assignment: CDR1 MNHNY and CDR2 SVGAGI (reference sequence).